One and the same sample provided the 23 T cell receptor beta chains below, sequenced in a study of shared T cell receptors in the human thymus. The protocol was immunoSEQ multiplex PCR, while the TCRdb copy is restricted to in-frame clones and leaves out a portion. The sample yields 65,000 to 70,000 clones, nearly 95% seen once. Input material: thymocytes. These receptors all stem from a human donor.

The rearrangement links TRBV28 to TRBJ1-6; the match to TRBD1 covers 10 bases. V lost 6 bases to trimming and J lost 8 bases; unmatched junction nucleotides: 4. Germline V gene sequence: CDR1 MDHEN, CDR2 SYDVKM. The length of the CDR3 is 14 residues. The CDR3 region is CASSRQGADSPLHF. The CDR3 DNA reads as TGTGCCAGCAGCCGACAGGGGGCGGATTCACCCCTCCACTTT.

This clone was found once. The V gene is TRBV7-9, the J gene TRBJ1-1; D call uncertain. Trimming took off 0 bases at V and 1 base at J, with 6 bases between the two ends. Germline CDR1 and CDR2: SEHNR and FQNEAQ (reference sequence). The CDR3 extends over 14 amino acids. CDR3 protein: CASSLADRNTEAFF. The CDR3 nucleotides read TGTGCCAGCAGCTTAGCGGACCGGAACACTGAAGCTTTCTTT. The full variable domain, with the rest looked up from reference TRBV7-9 and TRBJ1-1, is DTGVSQNPRHKITKRGQNVTFRCDPISEHNRLYWYRQTLGQGPEFLTYFQNEAQLEKSRLLSDRFSAERPKGSFSTLEIQRTEQGDSAMYLCASSLADRNTEAFFGQGTRLTVV.

The chain joins TRBV5-1 to TRBJ2-1, with 9 positions matching TRBD1. Germline trimming cut 2 bases from V and 5 bases from J; bases unmatched to any gene: 8. Germline CDR1 SGHRS, CDR2 YFSETQ. This CDR3 has 16 amino acids. In DNA, the CDR3 is TGCGCCAGCAGCTTCACGTCGCGACAGGGGGACAATGAGCAGTTCTTC. Its translation: CASSFTSRQGDNEQFF.

CDR3 DNA sequence: TGTGCCAGCAGCTCCTACTCCGGGACAGGGGTCTACGAGCAGTACTTC. Amino acids: CASSSYSGTGVYEQYF. The chain joins TRBV5-7 to TRBJ2-7, with 10 nucleotides matching TRBD1. TRBV5-7 is filed as an ORF, its function uncertain. Trimming at V came to 3 bases and at J to 3 bases, leaving 9 bases not matched to a gene. The CDR3 length is 16 residues.

The chain joins TRBV19 to TRBJ1-2, with 10 bases that match TRBD1. Germline values: CDR1 LNHDA, CDR2 SQIVND (reference sequence). The CDR3 has 15 residues. V was pared by 4 bases and J by 3 bases, with 5 bases of the junction left unmatched. The CDR3 loop reads CASSTDRGQYYGYTF. For the CDR3, the DNA is TGTGCCAGTAGTACTGACAGGGGGCAATACTATGGCTACACCTTC.

The chain joins TRBV2 to TRBJ2-4; 9 bases agree with TRBD1. CDR1 is SNHLY, CDR2 FYNNEI, per germline. V lost 3 bases to trimming and J lost 15 bases; unmatched junction nucleotides: 12. The CDR3 consists of 14 residues. The CDR3 spells CASSEDRGPLVRYF. The CDR3 nucleotides read TGTGCCAGCAGTGAGGACAGGGGACCCTTAGTTAGGTACTTC.

The chain carries TRBV18 and TRBJ1-5; possible D gene TRBD1, 5 bases. The CDR3 runs to 20 residues. The V end lost 1 base, the J end lost 2 bases, and 24 bases lay between the germline ends. Germline-derived CDR1 and CDR2 are KGHSH and LQKENI. This CDR3 is CASSPHPLWAGYNRNQPQHF. CDR3 DNA sequence: TGTGCCAGCTCACCACACCCTTTGTGGGCAGGGTATAATCGCAATCAGCCCCAGCATTTT. Combining the CDR3 with reference TRBV18 and TRBJ1-5 gives the whole variable domain NAGVMQNPRHLVRRRGQEARLRCSPMKGHSHVYWYRQLPEEGLKFMVYLQKENIIDESGMPKERFSAEFPKEGPSILRIQQVVRGDSAAYFCASSPHPLWAGYNRNQPQHFGDGTRLSIL.

The chain employs TRBV19 and TRBJ2-7; D ambiguous. Trimming took 7 bases from V and 4 from J, leaving 17 bases between them. The CDR3 extends over 14 amino acids. The V gene's germline CDR1 is LNHDA and CDR2 SQIVND (reference sequence). The DNA of the CDR3 is TGTGCCAGTACCCCTACTATGGATGATTACGAGCAGTACTTC. Translation: CASTPTMDDYEQYF.

The rearrangement uses TRBV11-2 and TRBJ2-7; no firm D call. V was clipped by 5 bases and J by 2 bases, with 10 bases between them. CDR1 is SGHAT, CDR2 FQNNGV, per germline. The CDR3 totals 13 residues. CDR3 in DNA: TGTGCCAGCAGCCTAAAGAGGCCCTACGAGCAGTACTTC. It specifies CASSLKRPYEQYF.

The V gene is TRBV14, the J gene TRBJ1-1; D is possibly TRBD1 (5 bases). V lost 7 bases to trimming and J lost 10 bases, with 25 bases between them. This CDR3 is built from 15 residues. Germline assignment: CDR1 SGHDN and CDR2 FVKESK. The CDR3 bases are TGTGCCAGCACCGCTGAGAAAGAGGGGACGGTGGGAGCTTTCTTT. Its protein is CASTAEKEGTVGAFF.

The genes are TRBV2 and TRBJ1-5; 7 nucleotides match TRBD1. CDR1 is SNHLY and CDR2 is FYNNEI in the germline V gene. J lost 0 bases, V lost 3 bases, and 8 bases had no gene match. There are 17 residues in the CDR3. The CDR3: CASSDRWTGGSNQPQHF. The CDR3 DNA is TGTGCCAGCAGTGATAGGTGGACAGGTGGTAGCAATCAGCCCCAGCATTTT. The full variable domain, completed using reference TRBV2 and TRBJ1-5, is EPEVTQTPSHQVTQMGQEVILRCVPISNHLYFYWYRQILGQKVEFLVSFYNNEISEKSEIFDDQFSVERPDGSNFTLKIRSTKLEDSAMYFCASSDRWTGGSNQPQHFGDGTRLSIL.

The rearrangement uses TRBV5-1 and TRBJ1-2, with unresolved D. V was clipped by 0 bases and J by 2 bases, with 11 bases between them. In germline, CDR1 is SGHRS, CDR2 YFSETQ. The CDR3 totals 15 residues. CDR3 sequence: CASSLDCSSNYGYTF. The CDR3 DNA reads as TGCGCCAGCAGCTTGGATTGCAGCAGCAACTATGGCTACACCTTC.

The rearrangement joins TRBV15 to TRBJ1-6; D unresolved. Germline values: CDR1 LNHNV, CDR2 YYDKDF (reference sequence). The CDR3 is 14 residues long. Trimming took off 1 base at V and 9 bases at J, with 10 bases between the two ends. The CDR3 nucleotides read TGTGCCACCAGCAGAGCCTCGTTCCGTTCACCCCTCCACTTT. Protein: CATSRASFRSPLHF.

V usage is TRBV7-3 and J usage is TRBJ1-1; D gene uncertain. The V end was cut by 7 bases, the J end by 3 bases, with 15 bases between. This CDR3 contains 14 residues. Looked up from germline, CDR1 is SGHTA and CDR2 is FQGTGA. The CDR3 here is CASKQEVFDTEAFF. DNA for the CDR3: TGTGCCAGCAAGCAGGAGGTGTTTGACACTGAAGCTTTCTTT.

This clone was seen more than once but under ten times. J is TRBJ1-1 and V is TRBV7-3; D remains unclear. The V end was cut by 1 base, the J end by 1 base, with 10 bases between. The CDR3 is made up of 15 amino acids. Germline CDR1 SGHTA, CDR2 FQGTGA. The CDR3 spells CASSLRHSPNTEAFF. CDR3 DNA: TGTGCCAGCAGCTTAAGGCATAGCCCGAACACTGAAGCTTTCTTT.

This clone was picked up one time. This chain uses TRBV28 with TRBJ1-3, with TRBD1 identical over 7 bases. Trimming removed 2 bases from V and 8 bases from J; junction bases left unmatched: 15. The CDR3 is made up of 17 amino acids. Germline-derived CDR1 and CDR2 are MDHEN and SYDVKM. The CDR3 region is CASSLPQKDREGDTIYF. As DNA, the CDR3 is TGTGCCAGCAGTTTACCGCAGAAAGACAGGGAGGGCGACACCATATATTTT.

This sequence joins TRBV15 and TRBJ1-1; D unclear. V lost 0 bases and J lost 8, with 10 bases in between. In germline, CDR1 is LNHNV, CDR2 YYDKDF (reference sequence). The CDR3 is 13 residues long. Written as DNA, the CDR3 is TGTGCCACCAGCAGAGATCAGCGAATGGAAGCTTTCTTT. It is translated as CATSRDQRMEAFF. The variable domain in full, completed from reference TRBV15 and TRBJ1-1, reads DAMVIQNPRYQVTQFGKPVTLSCSQTLNHNVMYWYQQKSSQAPKLLFHYYDKDFNNEADTPDNFQSRRPNTSFCFLDIRSPGLGDTAMYLCATSRDQRMEAFFGQGTRLTVV.

To note about this clone: Because the CDR3's place on the DNA is in doubt, the DNA is left out and the CDR3 is given as listed by TCRdb. The chain links TRBV14 to TRBJ1-4. From germline, CDR1 is SGHDN and CDR2 FVKESK. Including both end residues, the CDR3 is 18 amino acids long. The CDR3 reads CASSQEGVFGAGYEKLFF.

This chain links TRBV5-5 with TRBJ2-7; the D gene is possibly TRBD2 (5 bases). The CDR3 consists of 18 residues. The V end was cut by 0 bases, the J end by 8 bases, with 27 bases between. The germline V gene encodes CDR1 SGHKS and CDR2 YYEKEE (reference sequence). CDR3 sequence: CASSLDSWEMHILHKQYF. The CDR3 nucleotides are TGTGCCAGCAGCTTGGACTCCTGGGAGATGCATATCCTGCACAAGCAGTACTTC.

This clone occurred once. This chain uses TRBV15 with TRBJ1-2; D not certain. CDR1 LNHNV and CDR2 YYDKDF come from the germline V gene (reference sequence). The CDR3 sequence is 17 residues long. V dropped 0 bases and J dropped 0 bases, with 14 bases sitting between them. The CDR3 DNA reads as TGTGCCACCAGCAGAGATTCCCCTGACGGTCCTAACTATGGCTACACCTTC. Translating gives CATSRDSPDGPNYGYTF. The variable domain in full, with the rest retrieved from reference TRBV15 and TRBJ1-2, is DAMVIQNPRYQVTQFGKPVTLSCSQTLNHNVMYWYQQKSSQAPKLLFHYYDKDFNNEADTPDNFQSRRPNTSFCFLDIRSPGLGDTAMYLCATSRDSPDGPNYGYTFGSGTRLTVV.

This clone was found once. The gene calls are TRBV29-1 and TRBJ1-1; D uncertain. V shed 3 bases and J shed 1 base, with 12 bases lying between them. The CDR3 consists of 14 residues. Germline V CDR1 and CDR2: SQVTM, ANQGSEA. Here the CDR3 DNA reads TGCAGCGTTGACGTAGGCCAGACGAACACTGAAGCTTTCTTT. Encoded protein: CSVDVGQTNTEAFF.

The CDR3 nucleotides read TGTGCCAGCTCACCACGGCCGGGTGTGTACGAGCAGTACTTC. Translating it yields CASSPRPGVYEQYF. J is TRBJ2-7 and V is TRBV18; D ambiguous. Between the trimmed V and J ends, which lost 1 base and 4 bases, there was a span of 11 bases. Germline CDR1 KGHSH, CDR2 LQKENI. The CDR3 runs to 14 residues.

The chain employs TRBV15 and TRBJ1-2, with 11 bases identical to TRBD1. The CDR3 consists of 21 residues. The junction had 21 bases not matched to a gene; V was cut back by 1 base and J by 5 bases. Looked up from germline, CDR1 is LNHNV and CDR2 is YYDKDF (reference sequence). CDR3 in DNA: TGTGCCACCAGCAGAGGAAAACCAAAACGGGACAGGGGGGGAAGATATTATGGCTACACCTTC. The encoded protein is CATSRGKPKRDRGGRYYGYTF.